Listed here are 32 T cell receptor beta chains from one sample, sequenced in a study of beta chain features in type 1 diabetes. The whole isolated RNA underwent reverse transcription, so sequencing captured expressed TCRB transcripts. Assay: immunoSEQ multiplex PCR; the TCRdb copy retains only in-frame clones and omits some. The sample lists 860,000 or so clones; 15% to 20% were seen once. The sample consisted of naive CD4+ T cells from blood. These receptors were taken from a woman aged 18 to 35 in good health.

This chain links TRBV11-2 with TRBJ2-7; 9 nucleotides match TRBD2. After removal of 5 bases from V and 5 bases from J, the junction contained 16 bases not matched to a gene. From germline, CDR1 is SGHAT and CDR2 FQNNGV. This CDR3 has 17 residues. For the CDR3, the DNA is TGTGCCAGCAGCCCTACCCTATCTTCTAGCGGGATCCACGAGCAGTACTTC. It yields the protein CASSPTLSSSGIHEQYF.

This chain uses TRBV18 with TRBJ1-1, with a possible D match to TRBD1 (6 bases). Germline V gives CDR1 KGHSH, CDR2 LQKENI. The CDR3 extends over 17 amino acids. With 2 bases removed from V and 0 bases from J, the gap between germline ends came to 16 bases. The CDR3 nucleotides are TGTGCCAGCTCACCAGGGATGGGGGGCCAGGTGAACACTGAAGCTTTCTTT. It encodes CASSPGMGGQVNTEAFF.

The J gene is TRBJ1-3, the V gene TRBV6-5; a weak D match, TRBD1 (5 bases). Germline V gene data show CDR1 as MNHEY and CDR2 as SVGAGI. The CDR3 contains 15 residues. Trimming stripped 6 bases from V and 4 bases from J, with 16 bases between. The CDR3 DNA follows: TGTGCCAGCAGAGCCGGGACCGCGGAAGGAAACACCATATATTTT. Its translation is CASRAGTAEGNTIYF.

The chain couples TRBV5-1 to TRBJ2-7; D may be TRBD1 (5 bases). This CDR3 has 14 amino acids. V was pared by 0 bases and J by 6 bases, with 13 bases between. Germline-derived CDR1 and CDR2 are SGHRS and YFSETQ. DNA for the CDR3: TGCGCCAGCAGCTTGGGCGGCAGGGATGTCGAGCAGTACTTC. The encoded protein is CASSLGGRDVEQYF.

The chain links TRBV19 to TRBJ2-3; 11 bases map to TRBD2. Germline CDR1 LNHDA, CDR2 SQIVND (reference sequence). Trimming took 4 bases from V and 7 from J; bases not matched to a gene: 10. This CDR3 has 16 residues. CDR3 loop: CASSNRGLADLNTQYF. The CDR3 DNA reads TGTGCCAGTAGTAACCGGGGACTAGCGGACCTAAATACGCAGTATTTT.

The V gene is TRBV5-1, the J gene TRBJ2-2, with 8 nucleotides matching TRBD2. This CDR3 has 15 residues. Trimming removed 4 bases from V and 2 bases from J; junction bases left unmatched: 4. Per germline, CDR1 SGHRS and CDR2 YFSETQ. In nucleotides, the CDR3 is TGCGCCAGCAGCGCGGGACTAGTTAACACCGGGGAGCTGTTTTTT. Amino acid sequence: CASSAGLVNTGELFF. Full variable domain (missing parts from reference TRBV5-1 and TRBJ2-2): KAGVTQTPRYLIKTRGQQVTLSCSPISGHRSVSWYQQTPGQGLQFLFEYFSETQRNKGNFPGRFSGRQFSNSRSEMNVSTLELGDSALYLCASSAGLVNTGELFFGEGSRLTVL.

The genes are TRBV6-6 and TRBJ1-5; 7 bases line up with TRBD1. The J segment lost 6 bases and the V segment lost 3 bases, leaving 5 bases of the junction unmatched. The CDR3 totals 14 residues. Looked up from germline, CDR1 is MNHNY and CDR2 is SVGAGI (reference sequence). The CDR3 nucleotides are TGTGCCAGCAGTTATACAGGGGTTGGTCAGCCCCAGCATTTT. It translates to CASSYTGVGQPQHF.

As to this clone: In the same sample, other DNA sequences code for this CDR3. The rearrangement joins TRBV7-3 to TRBJ2-7, with D maybe TRBD1 (5 bases). Between the trimmed V and J ends, which lost 0 bases and 3 bases, there was a span of 6 bases. Germline CDR1 SGHTA, CDR2 FQGTGA. There are 13 residues in the CDR3. This CDR3 reads CASSLTRDYEQYF. In DNA form, the CDR3 reads TGTGCCAGCAGCTTAACCAGGGACTACGAGCAGTACTTC.

The J gene is TRBJ2-3, the V gene TRBV5-6, with 9 bases identical to TRBD2. The CDR3 totals 16 residues. J was trimmed by 0 bases and V by 1 base; bases with no gene match: 3. CDR1 SGHDT and CDR2 YYEEEE come from the germline V gene. CDR3 loop: CASSLSSGRSTDTQYF. The CDR3 DNA is TGTGCCAGCAGCTTGAGTAGCGGGAGAAGCACAGATACGCAGTATTTT.

This chain joins TRBV15 and TRBJ2-5, with 9 bases aligning to TRBD2. The CDR3 contains 16 residues. Per germline, CDR1 LNHNV and CDR2 YYDKDF (reference sequence). The V and J ends lost 1 base and 5 bases, in that order; junction bases with no gene match: 8. CDR3 residues: CATSRVDSGRGETQYF. The CDR3 region has the DNA TGTGCCACCAGCAGAGTTGATAGCGGGAGAGGGGAGACCCAGTACTTC.

CDR3 DNA: TGTGCCAGCAGCCGCGGGGGTGGTTCGGAGACCCAGTACTTC. Translated, it gives CASSRGGGSETQYF. The chain has TRBV7-3 and TRBJ2-5; 7 bases align to TRBD2. The CDR3 has 14 amino acids. The ends lost 5 bases at V and 5 bases at J; junction bases unmatched: 8. Germline CDR1 reads SGHTA; CDR2 reads FQGTGA.

This sequence joins TRBV18 and TRBJ2-7; weak D call: TRBD1 (6 bases). Germline values: CDR1 KGHSH, CDR2 LQKENI. Deletions cut 3 bases from V and 0 bases from J, with 12 bases between. The CDR3 is 15 amino acids. The CDR3 nucleotides are TGTGCCAGCTCACCTCGGACAGCCTCCTCCTACGAGCAGTACTTC. This codes for CASSPRTASSYEQYF.

The chain is built from TRBV10-3 and TRBJ2-3, with D perhaps being TRBD1 or TRBD2 (5 bases each). This CDR3 is built from 17 residues. The ends were cut back, 5 bases at V and 1 base at J, with 19 bases in the middle. From germline, CDR1 is ENHRY and CDR2 SYGVKD. The CDR3 region is CAISKQNRRFRTDTQYF. The CDR3 DNA reads TGTGCCATCAGTAAGCAAAACAGGAGGTTTCGCACAGATACGCAGTATTTT.

This clone came up a few times. This chain uses TRBV28 with TRBJ1-2; TRBD1 matches at 9 bases. The V gene's germline CDR1 is MDHEN and CDR2 SYDVKM. J was trimmed by 6 bases and V by 5 bases; bases with no gene match: 7. The CDR3 loop spans 14 amino acids. CDR3 DNA sequence: TGTGCCAGCAGTACGGGACAGGGAATTGATGGCTACACCTTC. Translated, it gives CASSTGQGIDGYTF.

This chain uses TRBV7-9 with TRBJ2-1, with D perhaps assigned TRBD1 or TRBD2 (5 bases each). The V end was cut by 5 bases, the J end by 6 bases, with 17 bases between. This CDR3 is built from 15 residues. Germline-derived CDR1 and CDR2 are SEHNR and FQNEAQ (reference sequence). CDR3 sequence: CASSNRDRKPNEQFF. The CDR3 DNA sequence: TGTGCCAGCAGCAACCGGGACCGAAAACCCAATGAGCAGTTCTTC.

This clone was observed a few times. This chain joins TRBV6-5 and TRBJ2-7; D ambiguous. Germline assignment: CDR1 MNHEY and CDR2 SVGAGI. The CDR3 spans 12 residues. Trimming removed 6 bases from V and 0 bases from J, with 6 bases in between. This CDR3 is CASSLSSYEQYF. The CDR3 coding sequence is TGTGCCAGCAGCCTTAGCTCCTACGAGCAGTACTTC.

V usage is TRBV28 and J usage is TRBJ1-5; D is undetermined. Germline V CDR1 and CDR2: MDHEN, SYDVKM. The CDR3 contains 19 residues. The V end was cut by 3 bases, the J end by 3 bases, with 24 bases between. The CDR3 DNA is TGTGCCAGCAGTTTTTCCCTCCACTGGGGAGCACGCCACAATCAGCCCCAGCATTTT. Its protein product is CASSFSLHWGARHNQPQHF.

This clone was seen more than once but under ten times. This chain joins TRBV11-2 and TRBJ2-3, with D possibly called TRBD1 or TRBD2 (5 bases each). CDR1 and CDR2 (germline): SGHAT, FQNNGV. V was shortened by 3 bases and J by 1 base, with 11 bases between the two germline ends. This CDR3 is 15 amino acids long. CDR3 nucleotides: TGTGCCAGCAGCTTCCCGGGACCTGGCACAGATACGCAGTATTTT. Translated, it gives CASSFPGPGTDTQYF.

The genes are TRBV5-4 and TRBJ2-5, with 13 positions matching TRBD2. J lost 3 bases, V lost 0 bases, and 2 bases had no gene match. The CDR3 contains 16 residues. Germline V CDR1 and CDR2: SGHNT, YYREEE (reference sequence). The CDR3 reads CASSLGGLAGKETQYF. For the CDR3, the DNA is TGTGCCAGCAGCTTGGGGGGACTAGCGGGAAAAGAGACCCAGTACTTC.

This clone turned up a few times. The DNA for the CDR3 is TGTGCCAGCAGCTTAGGGCAGGGGCCCGGGGAGCTGTTTTTT. Amino acid sequence: CASSLGQGPGELFF. The rearrangement joins TRBV11-2 to TRBJ2-2, with D tentatively TRBD1 (6 bases). The V end lost 1 base, the J end lost 6 bases, and 9 bases lay between the germline ends. Germline V gives CDR1 SGHAT, CDR2 FQNNGV. CDR3 length: 14 residues.

The V call is TRBV15, the J call TRBJ1-4; D not resolved. V lost 0 bases, J lost 11 bases, and 13 bases lay in between. This CDR3 comprises 14 residues. Per germline, CDR1 LNHNV and CDR2 YYDKDF (reference sequence). The chain's CDR3 is CATSRDRVVEKLFF. CDR3 sequence (DNA): TGTGCCACCAGCAGAGATAGGGTTGTGGAGAAACTGTTTTTT. Full variable domain (outside the CDR3, taken from reference TRBV15 and TRBJ1-4): DAMVIQNPRYQVTQFGKPVTLSCSQTLNHNVMYWYQQKSSQAPKLLFHYYDKDFNNEADTPDNFQSRRPNTSFCFLDIRSPGLGDTAMYLCATSRDRVVEKLFFGSGTQLSVL.

This clone has a handful of counts. CDR3 loop: CASSIVGNEQFF. The CDR3 region has the DNA TGTGCCAGCAGCATTGTAGGCAATGAGCAGTTCTTC. This chain connects TRBV7-9 to TRBJ2-1; no definite D call. Deletions cut 5 bases from V and 6 bases from J, with 8 bases between. The CDR3 covers 12 residues. Germline CDR1 is SEHNR and CDR2 is FQNEAQ (reference sequence).

This clone has just a few counts. Additional DNA sequences in this sample encode the identical CDR3. The gene calls are TRBV6-5 and TRBJ1-2; D perhaps matches TRBD1 (5 bases). V lost 6 bases, J lost 4 bases, and 12 bases lay in between. Germline V gene data show CDR1 as MNHEY and CDR2 as SVGAGI. This CDR3 is 13 amino acids long. Here the CDR3 reads CASSRGGGYGYTF. The DNA for the CDR3 is TGTGCCAGCAGCCGTGGGGGAGGCTATGGCTACACCTTC.

The CDR3 reads CASSPPAVQSYEQYF. The CDR3 coding sequence is TGTGCCAGCTCACCACCGGCGGTTCAGTCCTACGAGCAGTACTTC. The J gene is TRBJ2-7, the V gene TRBV18; D not certain. The CDR3 has 15 amino acids. Between the trimmed V and J ends, which lost 0 bases and 1 base, there was a span of 10 bases. Germline V lookup: CDR1 KGHSH, CDR2 LQKENI.

In its sample, this clone was seen a few times. This chain uses TRBV19 with TRBJ2-7; D call uncertain. Germline-derived CDR1 and CDR2 are LNHDA and SQIVND (reference sequence). This CDR3 comprises 13 residues. Trimming stripped 3 bases from V and 3 bases from J, with 9 bases between. This CDR3 reads CASSIHPRYEQYF. CDR3 in DNA: TGTGCCAGTAGTATCCATCCCCGCTACGAGCAGTACTTC.

The V and J genes are TRBV6-5 and TRBJ1-3; D unresolved. The CDR3 is 14 amino acids. Trimming removed 6 bases from V and 0 bases from J, with 9 bases in between. Germline CDR1 and CDR2: MNHEY and SVGAGI. CDR3 sequence (DNA): TGTGCCAGCAGCTCCAGCCACTCTGGAAACACCATATATTTT. Translation: CASSSSHSGNTIYF.

V usage is TRBV10-2 and J usage is TRBJ1-4, with D possibly TRBD1 on 6 matching bases. Deletions cut 2 bases from V and 5 bases from J, with 12 bases between. This CDR3 has 15 amino acids. The germline V gene has CDR1 WSHSY and CDR2 SAAADI. The CDR3 region has the DNA TGCGCCAGCAGTGAGGCAACAGGGTTCAATGAAAAACTGTTTTTT. As protein: CASSEATGFNEKLFF.

This chain links TRBV5-6 with TRBJ2-7, with 7 bases lining up with TRBD2. The CDR3 runs to 13 residues. Germline V gene sequence: CDR1 SGHDT, CDR2 YYEEEE. With V trimmed by 4 bases and J by 2 bases, 3 bases remained unmatched. In nucleotides, the CDR3 is TGTGCCAGCAGCCTGGGAGGGCCCTACGAGCAGTACTTC. Translated: CASSLGGPYEQYF.

This clone was counted only a few times. This chain joins TRBV7-3 and TRBJ2-5, with 10 bases matching TRBD2. Germline CDR1 and CDR2: SGHTA and FQGTGA. The CDR3 runs 16 residues. The ends lost 1 base at V and 4 bases at J; junction bases unmatched: 6. CDR3 nucleotides: TGTGCCAGCAGCTTAAGAGCGGGAGGGCCGGGAGAGACCCAGTACTTC. Protein sequence: CASSLRAGGPGETQYF.

The chain is built from TRBV10-3 and TRBJ2-2; 8 nucleotides agree with TRBD1. Germline-derived CDR1 and CDR2 are ENHRY and SYGVKD. V gave up 5 bases and J gave up 5 bases; unmatched junction bases: 1. The CDR3 has 13 residues. The CDR3 here is CAISTGGTGELFF. CDR3 nucleotide sequence: TGTGCCATCAGTACAGGGGGGACCGGGGAGCTGTTTTTT.

The chain recombines TRBV5-6 with TRBJ1-2; TRBD1 matches at 8 bases. The CDR3 is 13 residues long. With V trimmed by 7 bases and J by 4 bases, 6 bases remained unmatched. Germline CDR1 reads SGHDT; CDR2 reads YYEEEE. Here the CDR3 reads CASGKGQAYGYTF. The CDR3 DNA is TGTGCCAGCGGAAAGGGACAGGCCTATGGCTACACCTTC.

This clone was seen more than once but under ten times. The chain uses TRBV2 and TRBJ2-2, with 8 bases that match TRBD2. Germline V lookup: CDR1 SNHLY, CDR2 FYNNEI. The CDR3 sequence is 14 residues long. The J segment lost 2 bases and the V segment lost 6 bases, leaving 2 bases of the junction unmatched. The CDR3, as DNA: TGTGCCAGCAGGGTAGCGGGAAACACCGGGGAGCTGTTTTTT. Its protein is CASRVAGNTGELFF.